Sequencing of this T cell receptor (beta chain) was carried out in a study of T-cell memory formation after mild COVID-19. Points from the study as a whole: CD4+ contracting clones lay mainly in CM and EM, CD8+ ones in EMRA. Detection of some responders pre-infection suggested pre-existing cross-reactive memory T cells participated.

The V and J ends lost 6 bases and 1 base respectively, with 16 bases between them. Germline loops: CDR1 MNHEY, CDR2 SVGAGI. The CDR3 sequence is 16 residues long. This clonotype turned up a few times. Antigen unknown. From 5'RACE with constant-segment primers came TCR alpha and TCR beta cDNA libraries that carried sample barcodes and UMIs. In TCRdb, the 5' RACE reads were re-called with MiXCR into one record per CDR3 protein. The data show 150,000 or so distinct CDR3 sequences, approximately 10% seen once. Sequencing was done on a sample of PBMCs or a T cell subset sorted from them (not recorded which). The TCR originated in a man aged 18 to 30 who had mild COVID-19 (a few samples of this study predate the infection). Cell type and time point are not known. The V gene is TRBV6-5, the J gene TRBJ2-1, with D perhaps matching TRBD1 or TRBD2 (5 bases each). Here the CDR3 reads CASSRPGTASYNEQFF. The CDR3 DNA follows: TGTGCCAGCAGCCGGCCCGGGACCGCGTCCTACAATGAGCAGTTCTTC.